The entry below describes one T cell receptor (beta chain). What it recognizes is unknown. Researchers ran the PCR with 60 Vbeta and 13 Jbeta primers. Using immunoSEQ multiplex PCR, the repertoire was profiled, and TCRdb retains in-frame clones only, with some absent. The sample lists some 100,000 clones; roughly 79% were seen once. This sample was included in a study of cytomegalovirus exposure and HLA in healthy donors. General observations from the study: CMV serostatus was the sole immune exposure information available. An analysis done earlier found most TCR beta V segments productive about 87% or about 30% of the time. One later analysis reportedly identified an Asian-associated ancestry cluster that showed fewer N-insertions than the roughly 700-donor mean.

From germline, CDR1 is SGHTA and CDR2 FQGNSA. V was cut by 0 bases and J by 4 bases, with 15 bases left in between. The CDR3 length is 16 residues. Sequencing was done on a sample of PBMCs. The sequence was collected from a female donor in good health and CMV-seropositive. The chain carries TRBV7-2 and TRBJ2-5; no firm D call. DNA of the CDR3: TGTGCCAGCAGCTTAGCCCTTCGGCAGGTGTTAGAGACCCAGTACTTC. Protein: CASSLALRQVLETQYF.